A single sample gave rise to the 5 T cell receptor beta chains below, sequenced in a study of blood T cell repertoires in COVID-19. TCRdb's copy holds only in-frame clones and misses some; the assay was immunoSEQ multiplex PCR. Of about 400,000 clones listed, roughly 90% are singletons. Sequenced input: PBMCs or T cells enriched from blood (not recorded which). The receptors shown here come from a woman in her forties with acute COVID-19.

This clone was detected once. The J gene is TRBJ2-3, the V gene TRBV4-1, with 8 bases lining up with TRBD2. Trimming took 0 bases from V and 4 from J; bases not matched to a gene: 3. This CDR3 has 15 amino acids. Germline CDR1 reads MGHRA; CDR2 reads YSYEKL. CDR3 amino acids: CASSQDAGLADTQYF. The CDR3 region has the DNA TGCGCCAGCAGCCAAGATGCGGGACTAGCAGATACGCAGTATTTT.

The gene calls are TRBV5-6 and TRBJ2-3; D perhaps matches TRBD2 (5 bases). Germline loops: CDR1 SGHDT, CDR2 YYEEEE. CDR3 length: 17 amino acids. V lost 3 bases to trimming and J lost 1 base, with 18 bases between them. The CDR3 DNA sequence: TGTGCCAGCAGCTCGGAGACTATCTGGTCCCGCACAGATACGCAGTATTTT. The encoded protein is CASSSETIWSRTDTQYF.

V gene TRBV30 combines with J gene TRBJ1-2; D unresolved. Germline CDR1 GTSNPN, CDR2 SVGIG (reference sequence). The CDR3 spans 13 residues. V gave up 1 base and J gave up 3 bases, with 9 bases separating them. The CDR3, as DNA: TGTGCCTGGAGTGACAGACCAGACTATGGCTACACCTTC. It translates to CAWSDRPDYGYTF.

CDR3 residues: CAWSSVPGSGNTIYF. CDR3 coding DNA: TGTGCCTGGAGTTCTGTCCCAGGATCAGGAAACACCATATATTTT. This sequence joins TRBV30 and TRBJ1-3, with unresolved D. The germline V gene encodes CDR1 GTSNPN and CDR2 SVGIG (reference sequence). This CDR3 comprises 15 residues. Trimming took 2 bases from V and 4 from J, leaving 15 bases between them.

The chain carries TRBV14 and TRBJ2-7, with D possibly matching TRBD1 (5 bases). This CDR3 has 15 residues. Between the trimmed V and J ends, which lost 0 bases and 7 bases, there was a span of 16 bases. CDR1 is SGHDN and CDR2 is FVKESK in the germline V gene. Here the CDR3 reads CASSQEGQQRGEQYF. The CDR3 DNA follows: TGTGCCAGCAGCCAAGAGGGCCAACAAAGGGGAGAGCAGTACTTC.